This TCR beta chain comes out of a study of patients and donors after allogeneic stem cell transplantation. This clonotype was observed many times. Via MiXCR, TCRdb re-called the RT-PCR reads, giving one row per CDR3 protein. Found here are 920,000 or so distinct CDR3 sequences, roughly 18% of them singletons; the top ten hold 5.5% to 6.5%. The CDR3 length is 15 residues. The trim removed 2 bases at V and 5 bases at J, leaving 2 bases unmatched. The chain couples TRBV12-3 or TRBV12-4 to TRBJ2-2, with 10 bases that match TRBD2. This receptor was taken from a human donor who was either an allogeneic HSCT recipient or a stem cell or donor lymphocyte infusion donor (not recorded which). It is not recorded whose cells these are; they may come from a transplant donor. The sample comprised blood, either unsorted or a sorted T cell fraction (not recorded which). The DNA of the CDR3 is TGTGCCAGCAGTTTACAGCGGGGGGGGACCGGGGAGCTGTTTTTT. Encoded protein: CASSLQRGGTGELFF.